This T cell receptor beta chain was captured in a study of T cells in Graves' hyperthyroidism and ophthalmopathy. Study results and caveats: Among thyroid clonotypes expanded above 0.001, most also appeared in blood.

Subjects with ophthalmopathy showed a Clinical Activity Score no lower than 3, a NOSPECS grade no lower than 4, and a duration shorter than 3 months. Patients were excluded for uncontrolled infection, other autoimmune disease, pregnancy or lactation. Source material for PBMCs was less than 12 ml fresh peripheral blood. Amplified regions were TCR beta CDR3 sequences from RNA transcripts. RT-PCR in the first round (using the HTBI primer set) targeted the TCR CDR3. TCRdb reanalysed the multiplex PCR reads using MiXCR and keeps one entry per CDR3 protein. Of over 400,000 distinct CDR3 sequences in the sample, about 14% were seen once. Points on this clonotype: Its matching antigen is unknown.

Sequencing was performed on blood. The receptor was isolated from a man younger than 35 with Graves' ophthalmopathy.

CDR3 nucleotide sequence: TGTGCCAGCAGCCAATGGACAGGGCAAGAGACCCAGTACTTC. It specifies CASSQWTGQETQYF. The chain links TRBV5-4 to TRBJ2-5, with 8 nucleotides matching TRBD1. Germline CDR1 SGHNT, CDR2 YYREEE (reference sequence). This CDR3 is 14 amino acids long. V shed 4 bases and J 2 bases; nucleotides not matched to a gene: 4.